Presented here are 9 T cell receptor beta chains from one specimen sequenced in a study of cytomegalovirus exposure and HLA in healthy donors. Only in-frame clones appear in the TCRdb table, and some are missing; sequencing was by immunoSEQ multiplex PCR. The sample has around 61,000 clones, about 92% seen once. The specimen sequenced was PBMCs. Receptor source: a man aged 18 to 30 in good health and CMV-seropositive.

The chain has TRBV6-1 and TRBJ2-7; D call uncertain. Per germline, CDR1 MNHNS and CDR2 SASEGT. V was shortened by 2 bases and J by 2 bases, with 13 bases between the two germline ends. This CDR3 has 15 amino acids. CDR3 sequence: CASSEYLNSPYEQYF. The CDR3 bases are TGTGCCAGCAGTGAATATCTAAACTCCCCCTACGAGCAGTACTTC.

The chain joins TRBV28 to TRBJ2-1; TRBD1 might be the D (6 bases). The CDR3 contains 14 residues. Germline loops: CDR1 MDHEN, CDR2 SYDVKM. Trimming took off 10 bases at V and 6 bases at J, with 19 bases between the two ends. The CDR3 DNA is TGTGCCACAAACAGGGATTTAATGGGCAATGAGCAGTTCTTC. Translating gives CATNRDLMGNEQFF.

The J gene is TRBJ1-2, the V gene TRBV29-1; D remains unclear. CDR3 length equals 12 residues. Germline V gives CDR1 SQVTM, CDR2 ANQGSEA. Trimming shortened V by 6 bases and J by 3 bases, and 11 bases separated the two germline ends. CDR3 in amino acids: CSVAPGDYGYTF. The CDR3 nucleotides read TGCAGCGTCGCTCCGGGTGACTATGGCTACACCTTC. The full variable domain, in which reference TRBV29-1 and TRBJ1-2 provide the parts outside the CDR3, is SAVISQKPSRDICQRGTSLTIQCQVDSQVTMMFWYRQQPGQSLTLIATANQGSEATYESGFVIDKFPISRPNLTFSTLTVSNMSPEDSSIYLCSVAPGDYGYTFGSGTRLTVV.

The chain couples TRBV5-4 to TRBJ1-2; unclear D gene. The CDR3 loop spans 15 amino acids. The V end lost 4 bases, the J end lost 5 bases, and 18 bases lay between the germline ends. Germline assignment: CDR1 SGHNT and CDR2 YYREEE (reference sequence). CDR3 DNA: TGTGCCAGCAGCCTGGGGTTGGGTAGGAGTTATGGCTACACCTTC. It yields the protein CASSLGLGRSYGYTF.

The gene calls are TRBV4-1 and TRBJ2-2; TRBD1 matches 8 bases. The CDR3 is made up of 18 amino acids. V was pared by 0 bases and J by 0 bases, with 6 bases of the junction left unmatched. The germline gives CDR1 MGHRA, CDR2 YSYEKL. The CDR3 DNA reads as TGCGCCAGCAGCCAAGAGGGGACAGGTGCCTCGAACACCGGGGAGCTGTTTTTT. Protein sequence: CASSQEGTGASNTGELFF.

V and J are TRBV6-1 and TRBJ2-1; 10 nucleotides match TRBD2. The CDR3 consists of 16 residues. The germline V gene has CDR1 MNHNS and CDR2 SASEGT. After removal of 4 bases from V and 0 bases from J, the junction contained 3 bases not matched to a gene. The CDR3: CASSGLAGASYNEQFF. In DNA form, the CDR3 reads TGTGCCAGCAGTGGCCTAGCGGGAGCCTCCTACAATGAGCAGTTCTTC.

The V and J genes are TRBV5-4 and TRBJ2-2, with 9 bases aligning to TRBD1. V lost 4 bases, J lost 4 bases, and 11 bases stayed unmatched. Germline values: CDR1 SGHNT, CDR2 YYREEE (reference sequence). The CDR3 is 17 residues long. The CDR3 DNA follows: TGTGCCAGCAGCCCGCGAGGGACAGGGCAAATCACCGGGGAGCTGTTTTTT. Translating gives CASSPRGTGQITGELFF. The full variable domain, with the rest looked up from reference TRBV5-4 and TRBJ2-2, is ETGVTQSPTHLIKTRGQQVTLRCSSQSGHNTVSWYQQALGQGPQFIFQYYREEENGRGNFPPRFSGLQFPNYSSELNVNALELDDSALYLCASSPRGTGQITGELFFGEGSRLTVL.

About this clone: A junction boundary mismatches the germline segment, possibly from a read error. The chain recombines TRBV7-9 with TRBJ1-2; D gene ambiguous. CDR1 SEHNR and CDR2 FQNEAQ come from the germline V gene (reference sequence). The CDR3 runs 10 residues. As DNA, the CDR3 is TGTGCCAGCAGCTTAGAAAGTGGAGTCTTC. Amino acids: CASSLESGVF.

The chain uses TRBV19 and TRBJ2-3; 9 nucleotides align to TRBD1. V dropped 5 bases and J dropped 5; count of bases not matched to a gene: 5. Germline CDR1 and CDR2: LNHDA and SQIVND (reference sequence). The CDR3 loop spans 14 amino acids. The CDR3 is CASSARDRVDTQYF. For the CDR3, the DNA is TGTGCCAGTAGTGCCCGGGACAGGGTAGATACGCAGTATTTT.